The 24 T cell receptor beta chains given below trace back to one sample, sequenced in a study of T cell responses to AZD1222 COVID-19 vaccine. The repertoire was sequenced with immunoSEQ multiplex PCR; TCRdb's copy has only in-frame clones and lacks some. The sample has 110,000 to 150,000 clones, 85% to 90% seen once. The source was peripheral blood, collected on day 0 of AZD1222 vaccination. These receptors all come from an adult in good health.

The chain carries TRBV5-1 and TRBJ2-6; maybe TRBD1 (7 bases). Germline V gives CDR1 SGHRS, CDR2 YFSETQ. The CDR3 spans 19 residues. V was trimmed by 4 bases and J by 0 bases, leaving 20 bases between them. The CDR3: CASSAGQRKIYSGANVLTF. CDR3 in DNA: TGCGCCAGCAGCGCGGGACAGAGGAAAATTTACTCTGGGGCCAACGTCCTGACTTTC.

The V gene is TRBV6-6, the J gene TRBJ1-3; D gene ambiguous. V was cut by 5 bases and J by 3 bases, with 8 bases left in between. Germline assignment: CDR1 MNHNY and CDR2 SVGAGI (reference sequence). The CDR3 is made up of 13 amino acids. The CDR3 DNA follows: TGTGCCAGCAGTGCCCTGGGTGGAAACACCATATATTTT. Amino acids: CASSALGGNTIYF.

The chain carries TRBV9 and TRBJ1-2, with D possibly being TRBD1 (5 bases). The CDR3 has 12 residues. The germline V and J ends were trimmed by 3 bases and 5 bases, with 8 bases remaining between them. Looked up from germline, CDR1 is SGDLS and CDR2 is YYNGEE. The CDR3 here is CASSATGYGYTF. For the CDR3, the DNA is TGTGCCAGCAGCGCTACAGGATATGGCTACACCTTC. Drawing the rest from reference TRBV9 and TRBJ1-2, the complete variable domain is DSGVTQTPKHLITATGQRVTLRCSPRSGDLSVYWYQQSLDQGLQFLIQYYNGEERAKGNILERFSAQQFPDLHSELNLSSLELGDSALYFCASSATGYGYTFGSGTRLTVV.

The DNA of the CDR3 is TGTGCCAGCAGTTCCGGATTCAATCAGCCCCAGCATTTT. Encoded protein: CASSSGFNQPQHF. The chain joins TRBV6-2 or TRBV6-3 to TRBJ1-5; D remains ambiguous. V was pared by 4 bases and J by 3 bases, with 7 bases between. The germline V gene encodes CDR1 MNHEY and CDR2 SVGEGT. The CDR3 covers 13 residues.

The V and J genes are TRBV2 and TRBJ1-1; D uncertain. The CDR3 has 12 residues. With 6 bases removed from V and 6 bases from J, the gap between germline ends came to 11 bases. CDR1 and CDR2 (germline): SNHLY, FYNNEI. CDR3 bases: TGTGCCAGCAGCGGTGGATTGGCTGAAGCTTTCTTT. Translating it yields CASSGGLAEAFF.

V is TRBV11-2 and J is TRBJ1-5; weak D call: TRBD1 (6 bases). CDR1 SGHAT and CDR2 FQNNGV come from the germline V gene. Trimming removed 0 bases at V and 2 bases at J, with 11 bases between. The CDR3 contains 16 residues. CDR3 DNA: TGTGCCAGCAGCTTAGATCGGGGGGCCGGCAATCAGCCCCAGCATTTT. Translation: CASSLDRGAGNQPQHF.

The V gene is TRBV6-5, the J gene TRBJ1-6; no clear D gene. The germline V and J ends were trimmed by 2 bases and 7 bases, with 3 bases remaining between them. The CDR3 is 12 amino acids. Germline CDR1 reads MNHEY; CDR2 reads SVGAGI. CDR3 amino acids: CASSYRNSPLHF. The DNA for the CDR3 is TGTGCCAGCAGTTACAGAAATTCACCCCTCCACTTT.

V and J are TRBV27 and TRBJ1-3; D is unresolved. Trimming cost V 7 bases and J 0 bases, with 13 bases left between them. CDR1 and CDR2 (germline): MNHEY, SMNVEV (reference sequence). This CDR3 contains 15 residues. CDR3 nucleotides: TGTGCCAGCACTTCCCGGGGAGGCTCTGGAAACACCATATATTTT. Protein sequence: CASTSRGGSGNTIYF.

CDR3 loop: CASSGTVESLEYF. CDR3 sequence (DNA): TGTGCCAGCAGTGGGACAGTAGAGAGTTTGGAGTACTTC. V usage is TRBV2 and J usage is TRBJ2-4; D might be TRBD1 (6 bases). The CDR3 runs to 13 residues. Between the trimmed V and J ends, which lost 4 bases and 14 bases, there was a span of 18 bases. Germline V CDR1 and CDR2: SNHLY, FYNNEI.

J is TRBJ1-5 and V is TRBV13, with a tentative D call TRBD1 (6 bases). This CDR3 has 14 residues. Per the germline V gene, CDR1 is PRHDT and CDR2 is FYEKMQ (reference sequence). Trimming took 6 bases from V and 1 from J, leaving 10 bases between them. The CDR3 spells CASSYQGSNQPQHF. CDR3 DNA sequence: TGTGCCAGCAGTTATCAGGGGAGCAATCAGCCCCAGCATTTT.

The chain couples TRBV2 to TRBJ2-1; D is perhaps TRBD1 (6 bases). This CDR3 is 13 amino acids long. V was pared by 5 bases and J by 6 bases, with 11 bases between. Germline-derived CDR1 and CDR2 are SNHLY and FYNNEI. The CDR3 region is CASSWTAGNEQFF. The CDR3 DNA reads TGTGCCAGCAGTTGGACAGCAGGCAATGAGCAGTTCTTC.

CDR3 DNA sequence: TGCGCCAGCAGCCAAGCGGAGGGGGGAGAGACCCAGTACTTC. Translated, it gives CASSQAEGGETQYF. This sequence joins TRBV4-3 and TRBJ2-5; TRBD1 or TRBD2 may be the D gene (6 bases each). The length of the CDR3 is 14 residues. The V gene's germline CDR1 is LGHNA and CDR2 YSLEER. V lost 1 base, J lost 4 bases, and 10 bases lay in between.

CDR3 bases: TGCGCCAGCAGCCAAAACGGGATTAGCCAGACGCCCTCCTACAATGAGCAGTTCTTC. It is translated as CASSQNGISQTPSYNEQFF. The chain links TRBV4-1 to TRBJ2-1, with a possible D match to TRBD2 (5 bases). Germline CDR1 reads MGHRA; CDR2 reads YSYEKL. Trimming took off 2 bases at V and 0 bases at J, with 20 bases between the two ends. The CDR3 loop spans 19 amino acids.

This chain links TRBV30 with TRBJ1-2, with D possibly being TRBD1 (6 bases). The CDR3 has 16 amino acids. CDR1 and CDR2 from the germline V gene are GTSNPN and SVGIG (reference sequence). V was pared by 2 bases and J by 0 bases, with 16 bases between. DNA for the CDR3: TGTGCCTGGAGTAGAATTATCAGGGGTCCTAACTATGGCTACACCTTC. This translates into CAWSRIIRGPNYGYTF.

A single count supports this clone. DNA for the CDR3: TGTGCCAGCAGGGACCCCGGGACAGGGTCCTATGGCTACACCTTC. Its translation is CASRDPGTGSYGYTF. The V gene is TRBV6-4, the J gene TRBJ1-2, with TRBD1 matching 9 bases. Trimming cost V 6 bases and J 4 bases; bases outside gene matches: 9. Germline CDR1 is MRHNA and CDR2 is SNTAGT. CDR3 size: 15 residues.

The V and J genes are TRBV11-2 and TRBJ2-3, with 8 bases fitting TRBD1. The germline V gene has CDR1 SGHAT and CDR2 FQNNGV. J gave up 4 bases and V 6 bases, and 9 bases lay outside the gene matches. This CDR3 spans 15 amino acids. CDR3 in amino acids: CASRFSGQGADTQYF. The CDR3 DNA reads TGTGCCAGCAGATTTAGCGGACAGGGAGCAGATACGCAGTATTTT.

V is TRBV5-6 and J is TRBJ2-7; 12 bases are shared with TRBD2. J lost 4 bases, V lost 0 bases, and 2 bases had no gene match. The length of the CDR3 is 15 residues. CDR1 SGHDT and CDR2 YYEEEE come from the germline V gene. The CDR3 is CASSLETSGRYEQYF. DNA of the CDR3: TGTGCCAGCAGCTTGGAGACTAGCGGGAGATACGAGCAGTACTTC.

This clone was seen only a few times. This rearrangement joins TRBV30 to TRBJ1-6; no clear D. The CDR3 is 15 amino acids. The germline V gene has CDR1 GTSNPN and CDR2 SVGIG (reference sequence). Trimming removed 0 bases from V and 8 bases from J, with 14 bases in between. Here the CDR3 reads CAWSVTSLADSPLHF. The CDR3 bases are TGTGCCTGGAGTGTAACCAGTCTTGCCGATTCACCCCTCCACTTT.

Only a few counts were recorded for this clone. The gene calls are TRBV19 and TRBJ1-3; D not resolved. Germline V lookup: CDR1 LNHDA, CDR2 SQIVND (reference sequence). Trimming left V 7 bases short and J 0 bases short, with 13 bases between. CDR3 length: 15 amino acids. CDR3 coding DNA: TGTGCCAGTACCTTCGCGCGCAGCTCTGGAAACACCATATATTTT. Translating gives CASTFARSSGNTIYF. The whole variable domain, filled in from reference TRBV19 and TRBJ1-3, reads DGGITQSPKYLFRKEGQNVTLSCEQNLNHDAMYWYRQDPGQGLRLIYYSQIVNDFQKGDIAEGYSVSREKKESFPLTVTSAQKNPTAFYLCASTFARSSGNTIYFGEGSWLTVV.

This chain uses TRBV19 with TRBJ2-6, with D hard to call. The CDR3 sequence is 15 residues long. The ends were cut back, 7 bases at V and 0 bases at J, with 10 bases in the middle. Germline V gene lookup returns CDR1 LNHDA and CDR2 SQIVND (reference sequence). DNA of the CDR3: TGTGCCAGTAATGTAGACCTCTCTGGGGCCAACGTCCTGACTTTC. Its translation is CASNVDLSGANVLTF. Full variable domain (missing parts from reference TRBV19 and TRBJ2-6): DGGITQSPKYLFRKEGQNVTLSCEQNLNHDAMYWYRQDPGQGLRLIYYSQIVNDFQKGDIAEGYSVSREKKESFPLTVTSAQKNPTAFYLCASNVDLSGANVLTFGAGSRLTVL.

A remark on this clone: The germline gene is not matched at one end of the junction; a read error may be the cause. The chain is built from TRBV28 and TRBJ2-7, with 11 bases aligning to TRBD1. Germline V gene sequence: CDR1 MDHEN, CDR2 SYDVKM. This CDR3 comprises 15 residues. CDR3 nucleotides: TGTGCCAGCAGTTCCAATCCGGGACAGGGGGTCCGCGGTGTCTTC. As protein: CASSSNPGQGVRGVF.

This chain uses TRBV6-5 with TRBJ1-1; D remains unclear. This CDR3 comprises 14 residues. CDR1 and CDR2 from the germline V gene are MNHEY and SVGAGI. V was shortened by 0 bases and J by 2 bases, with 7 bases between the two germline ends. CDR3 sequence reads: CASSYSQANTEAFF. CDR3 coding DNA: TGTGCCAGCAGTTACTCGCAAGCTAACACTGAAGCTTTCTTT.

V and J are TRBV7-2 and TRBJ1-2; 7 bases fit TRBD1. The ends lost 3 bases at V and 5 bases at J; junction bases unmatched: 15. This CDR3 is 17 amino acids long. The germline CDR1 and CDR2 sequences are SGHTA and FQGNSA. The CDR3 protein is CASSLGGTAALKYGYTF. The CDR3 DNA reads TGTGCCAGCAGCTTGGGCGGGACAGCCGCACTGAAATATGGCTACACCTTC.

The rearrangement uses TRBV28 and TRBJ2-1; 8 nucleotides agree with TRBD2. This CDR3 is built from 16 residues. Germline V gene data show CDR1 as MDHEN and CDR2 as SYDVKM. V shed 6 bases and J 4 bases; nucleotides not matched to a gene: 11. The CDR3 region has the DNA TGTGCCAGCAGCCCCCTACCTAGCGGGCTTTACAATGAGCAGTTCTTC. This codes for CASSPLPSGLYNEQFF.